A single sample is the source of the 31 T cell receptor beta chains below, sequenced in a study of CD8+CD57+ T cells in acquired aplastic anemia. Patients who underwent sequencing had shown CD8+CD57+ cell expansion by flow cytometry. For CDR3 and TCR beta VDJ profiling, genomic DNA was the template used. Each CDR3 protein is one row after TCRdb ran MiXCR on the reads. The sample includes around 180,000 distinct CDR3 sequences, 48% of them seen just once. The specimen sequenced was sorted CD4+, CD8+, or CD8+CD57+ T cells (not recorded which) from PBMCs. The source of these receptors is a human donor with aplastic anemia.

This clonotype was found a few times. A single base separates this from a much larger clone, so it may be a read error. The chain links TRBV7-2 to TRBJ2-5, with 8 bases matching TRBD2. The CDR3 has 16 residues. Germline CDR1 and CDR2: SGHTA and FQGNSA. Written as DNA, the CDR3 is TGTGCCAGCGGCTTAGGAGCGGGGGTGTCCCGTGGGACCCAGTACTTC. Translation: CASGLGAGVSRGTQYF.

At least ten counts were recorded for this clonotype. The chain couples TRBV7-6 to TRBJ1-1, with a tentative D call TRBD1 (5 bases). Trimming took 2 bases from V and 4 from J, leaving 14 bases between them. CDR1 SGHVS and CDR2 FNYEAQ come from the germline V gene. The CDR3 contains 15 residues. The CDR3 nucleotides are TGTGCCAGCAGCTTACAGGGTACGGGGGTCACTGAAGCTTTCTTT. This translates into CASSLQGTGVTEAFF.

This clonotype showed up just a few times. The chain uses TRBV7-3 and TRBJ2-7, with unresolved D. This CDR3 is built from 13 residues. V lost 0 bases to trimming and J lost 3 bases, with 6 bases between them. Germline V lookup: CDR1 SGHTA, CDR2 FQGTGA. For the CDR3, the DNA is TGTGCCAGCAGCTTAACTGAAAACTACGAGCAGTACTTC. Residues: CASSLTENYEQYF.

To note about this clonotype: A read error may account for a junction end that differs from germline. CDR3 in DNA: TGCAGTTCTAGACCGCAGGGCCGAGCTTTCTTT. It codes for CSSRPQGRAFF. The chain employs TRBV20-1 and TRBJ1-1, with a weak D call TRBD1 (5 bases). Germline-derived CDR1 and CDR2 are DFQATT and SNEGSKA (reference sequence). The CDR3 consists of 11 residues.

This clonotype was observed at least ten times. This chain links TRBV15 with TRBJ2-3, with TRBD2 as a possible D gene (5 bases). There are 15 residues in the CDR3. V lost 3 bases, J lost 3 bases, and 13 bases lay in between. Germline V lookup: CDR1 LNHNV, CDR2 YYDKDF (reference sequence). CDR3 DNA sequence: TGTGCCACCAGCAGGAGCCCAGCGGAGACAGATACGCAGTATTTT. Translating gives CATSRSPAETDTQYF.

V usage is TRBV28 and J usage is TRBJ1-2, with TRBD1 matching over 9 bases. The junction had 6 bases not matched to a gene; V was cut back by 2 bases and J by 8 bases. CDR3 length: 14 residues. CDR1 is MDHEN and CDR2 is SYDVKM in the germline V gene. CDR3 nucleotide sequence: TGTGCCAGCAGTTTACTAACAGGGGGCTCCGGCTACACCTTC. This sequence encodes CASSLLTGGSGYTF.

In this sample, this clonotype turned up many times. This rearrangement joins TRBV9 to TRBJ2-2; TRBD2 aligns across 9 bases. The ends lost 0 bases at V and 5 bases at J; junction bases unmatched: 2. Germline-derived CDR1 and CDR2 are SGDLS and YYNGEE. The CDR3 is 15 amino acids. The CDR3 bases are TGTGCCAGCAGCGTAGTGGGACTAGCAACCGGGGAGCTGTTTTTT. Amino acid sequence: CASSVVGLATGELFF.

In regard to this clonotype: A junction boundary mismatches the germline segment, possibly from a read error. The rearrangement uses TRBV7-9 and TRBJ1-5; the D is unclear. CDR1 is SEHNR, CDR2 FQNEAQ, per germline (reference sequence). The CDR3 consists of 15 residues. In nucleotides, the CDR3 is TGTGCCAGCAGCACCGGCGGATCTAGCGATCAGCCCCAGCATTTT. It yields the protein CASSTGGSSDQPQHF.

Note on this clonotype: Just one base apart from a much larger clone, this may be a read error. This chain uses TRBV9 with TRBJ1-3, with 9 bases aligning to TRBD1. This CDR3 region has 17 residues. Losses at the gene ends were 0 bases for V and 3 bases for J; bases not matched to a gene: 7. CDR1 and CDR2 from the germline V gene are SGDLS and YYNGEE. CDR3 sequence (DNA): TGTGCCAGCAGCGTAGGACACAGGGGGCTGGGTGGAAACACCATATATTTT. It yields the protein CASSVGHRGLGGNTIYF.

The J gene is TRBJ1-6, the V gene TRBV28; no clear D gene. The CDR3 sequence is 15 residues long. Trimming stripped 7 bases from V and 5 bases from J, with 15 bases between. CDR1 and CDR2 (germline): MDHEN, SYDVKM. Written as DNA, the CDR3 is TGTGCCAGCACCTGGGCGGGAGACCATAATTCACCCCTCCACTTT. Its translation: CASTWAGDHNSPLHF. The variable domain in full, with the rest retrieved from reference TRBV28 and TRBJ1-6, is DVKVTQSSRYLVKRTGEKVFLECVQDMDHENMFWYRQDPGLGLRLIYFSYDVKMKEKGDIPEGYSVSREKKERFSLILESASTNQTSMYLCASTWAGDHNSPLHFGNGTRLTVT.

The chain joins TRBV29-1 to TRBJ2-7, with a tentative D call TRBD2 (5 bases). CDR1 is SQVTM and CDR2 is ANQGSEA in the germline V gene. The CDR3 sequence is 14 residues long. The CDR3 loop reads CSARDSGIPYEQYF. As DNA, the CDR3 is TGCAGTGCTAGAGACTCCGGGATACCCTACGAGCAGTACTTC.

CDR3 DNA: TGTGCCAGCAGTCCCACTAGCGGGGGGGCCTACGAGCAGTACTTC. Translating it yields CASSPTSGGAYEQYF. The genes are TRBV2 and TRBJ2-7, with 13 positions matching TRBD2. V shed 5 bases, J shed 2 bases, and the junction held 3 bases outside the gene matches. Germline CDR1 SNHLY, CDR2 FYNNEI. This CDR3 spans 15 amino acids.

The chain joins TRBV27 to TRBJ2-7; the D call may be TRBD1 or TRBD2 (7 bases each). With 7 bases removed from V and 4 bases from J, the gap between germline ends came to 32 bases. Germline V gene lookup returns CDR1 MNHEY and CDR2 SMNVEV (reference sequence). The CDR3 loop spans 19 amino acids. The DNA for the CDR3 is TGTGCCAGCATTCCCGCAGGGGGGGGCGCGGGACGGGGATCATACGAGCAGTACTTC. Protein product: CASIPAGGGAGRGSYEQYF.

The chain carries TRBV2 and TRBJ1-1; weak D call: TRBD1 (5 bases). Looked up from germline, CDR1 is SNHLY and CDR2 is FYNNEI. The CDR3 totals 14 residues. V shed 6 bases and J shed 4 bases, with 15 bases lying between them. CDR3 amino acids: CASSQQAVVTEAFF. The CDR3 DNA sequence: TGTGCCAGCAGCCAACAGGCGGTGGTCACTGAAGCTTTCTTT.

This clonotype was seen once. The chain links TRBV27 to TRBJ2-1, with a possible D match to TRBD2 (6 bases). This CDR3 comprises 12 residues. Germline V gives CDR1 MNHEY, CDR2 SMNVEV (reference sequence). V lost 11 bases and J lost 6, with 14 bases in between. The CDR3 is CAAGWASNEQFF. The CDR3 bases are TGTGCCGCGGGGTGGGCGAGCAATGAGCAGTTCTTC.

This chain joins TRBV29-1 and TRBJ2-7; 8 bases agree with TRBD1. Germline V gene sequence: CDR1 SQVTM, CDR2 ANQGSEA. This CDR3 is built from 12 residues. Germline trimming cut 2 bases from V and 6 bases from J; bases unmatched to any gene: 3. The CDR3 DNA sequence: TGCAGCGTTGAACAGGGGGCGCCCGAGCAGTACTTC. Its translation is CSVEQGAPEQYF.

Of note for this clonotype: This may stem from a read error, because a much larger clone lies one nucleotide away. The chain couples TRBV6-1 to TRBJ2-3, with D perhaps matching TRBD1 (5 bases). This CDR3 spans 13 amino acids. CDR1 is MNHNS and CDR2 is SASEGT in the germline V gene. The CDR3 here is CASSEQGPDTQSF. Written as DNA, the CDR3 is TGTGCCAGCAGTGAACAGGGCCCAGATACGCAGTCTTTT.

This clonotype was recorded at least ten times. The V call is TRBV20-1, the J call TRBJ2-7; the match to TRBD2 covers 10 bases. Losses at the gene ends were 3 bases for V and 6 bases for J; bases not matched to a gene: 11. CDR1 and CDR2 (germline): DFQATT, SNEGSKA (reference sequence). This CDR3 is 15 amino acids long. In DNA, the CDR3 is TGCAGTGCTAGTGGGCTAGCGGGGGTACCCAGCGAGCAGTACTTC. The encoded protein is CSASGLAGVPSEQYF.

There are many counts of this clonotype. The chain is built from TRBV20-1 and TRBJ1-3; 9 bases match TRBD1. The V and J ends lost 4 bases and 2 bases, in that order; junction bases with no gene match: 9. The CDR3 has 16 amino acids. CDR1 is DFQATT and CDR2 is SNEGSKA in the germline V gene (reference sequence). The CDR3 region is CSANPGTGRTGNTIYF. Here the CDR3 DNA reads TGCAGTGCTAACCCTGGGACAGGGAGAACTGGAAACACCATATATTTT.

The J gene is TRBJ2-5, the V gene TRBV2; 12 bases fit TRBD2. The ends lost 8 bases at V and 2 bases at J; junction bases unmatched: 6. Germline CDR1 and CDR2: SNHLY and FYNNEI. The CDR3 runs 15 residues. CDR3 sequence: CASVTSGRPQETQYF. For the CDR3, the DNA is TGTGCCAGCGTGACTAGCGGGAGACCTCAAGAGACCCAGTACTTC.

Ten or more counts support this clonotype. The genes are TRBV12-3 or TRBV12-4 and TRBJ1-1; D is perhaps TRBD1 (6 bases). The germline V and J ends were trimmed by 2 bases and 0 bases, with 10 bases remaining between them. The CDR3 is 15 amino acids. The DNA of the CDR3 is TGTGCCAGCAGTTTATTAGGGGGTATGAACACTGAAGCTTTCTTT. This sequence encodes CASSLLGGMNTEAFF.

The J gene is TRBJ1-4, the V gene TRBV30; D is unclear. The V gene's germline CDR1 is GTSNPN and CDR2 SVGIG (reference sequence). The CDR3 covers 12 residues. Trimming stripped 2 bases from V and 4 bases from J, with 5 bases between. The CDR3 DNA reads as TGTGCCTGGAGTCGGGATAATGAAAAACTGTTTTTT. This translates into CAWSRDNEKLFF.

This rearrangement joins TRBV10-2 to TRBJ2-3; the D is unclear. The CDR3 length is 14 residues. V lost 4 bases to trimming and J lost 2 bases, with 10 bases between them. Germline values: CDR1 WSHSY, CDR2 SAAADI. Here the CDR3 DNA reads TGCGCCAGCAGTGTCTTACTCAACACAGATACGCAGTATTTT. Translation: CASSVLLNTDTQYF.

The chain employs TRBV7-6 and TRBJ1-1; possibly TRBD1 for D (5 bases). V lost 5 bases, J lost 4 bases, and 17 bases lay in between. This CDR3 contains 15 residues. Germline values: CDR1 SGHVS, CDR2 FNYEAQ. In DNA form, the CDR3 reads TGTGCCAGCAGCCCGAGGGACCGGTTGGCCACTGAAGCTTTCTTT. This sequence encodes CASSPRDRLATEAFF.

The CDR3 loop is CASSEPDSYGYTF. CDR3 nucleotide sequence: TGTGCCAGTAGTGAACCGGACTCCTATGGCTACACCTTC. This chain links TRBV19 with TRBJ1-2; D is unresolved. The CDR3 runs to 13 residues. Germline lookup yields CDR1 LNHDA and CDR2 SQIVND (reference sequence). V dropped 5 bases and J dropped 4 bases, with 11 bases sitting between them.

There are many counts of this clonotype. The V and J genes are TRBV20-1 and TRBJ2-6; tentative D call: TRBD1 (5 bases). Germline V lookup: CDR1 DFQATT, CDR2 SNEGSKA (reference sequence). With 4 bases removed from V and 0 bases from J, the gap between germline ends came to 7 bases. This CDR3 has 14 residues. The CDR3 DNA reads TGCAGTGCTATTACAGGCTCTGGGGCCAACGTCCTGACTTTC. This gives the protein CSAITGSGANVLTF.

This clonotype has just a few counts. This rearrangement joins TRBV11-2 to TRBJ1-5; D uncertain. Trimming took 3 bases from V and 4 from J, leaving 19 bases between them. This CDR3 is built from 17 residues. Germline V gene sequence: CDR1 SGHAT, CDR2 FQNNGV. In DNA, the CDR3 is TGTGCCAGCAGCTTCCCCCCCGGAGGCATGGCGAATCAGCCCCAGCATTTT. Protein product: CASSFPPGGMANQPQHF. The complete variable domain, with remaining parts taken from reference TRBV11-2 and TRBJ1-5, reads EAGVAQSPRYKIIEKRQSVAFWCNPISGHATLYWYQQILGQGPKLLIQFQNNGVVDDSQLPKDRFSAERLKGVDSTLKIQPAKLEDSAVYLCASSFPPGGMANQPQHFGDGTRLSIL.

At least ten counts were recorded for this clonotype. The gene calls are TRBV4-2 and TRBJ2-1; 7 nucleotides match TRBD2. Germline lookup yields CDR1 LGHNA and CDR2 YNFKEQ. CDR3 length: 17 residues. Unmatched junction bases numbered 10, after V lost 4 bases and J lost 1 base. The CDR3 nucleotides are TGTGCCAGCAGCCGAGGAACCGGGACTACATCCTACAATGAGCAGTTCTTC. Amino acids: CASSRGTGTTSYNEQFF.

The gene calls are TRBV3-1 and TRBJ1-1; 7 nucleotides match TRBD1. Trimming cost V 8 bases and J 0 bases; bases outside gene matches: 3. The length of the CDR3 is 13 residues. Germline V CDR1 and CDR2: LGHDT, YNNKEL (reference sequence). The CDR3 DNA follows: TGTGCCAGCGGGGGACAGATGAACACTGAAGCTTTCTTT. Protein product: CASGGQMNTEAFF.

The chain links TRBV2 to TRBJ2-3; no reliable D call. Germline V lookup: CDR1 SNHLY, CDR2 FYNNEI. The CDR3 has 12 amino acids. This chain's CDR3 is CLGRSDTDTQYF. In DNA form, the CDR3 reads TGTTTGGGCAGGAGTGACACAGATACGCAGTATTTT.

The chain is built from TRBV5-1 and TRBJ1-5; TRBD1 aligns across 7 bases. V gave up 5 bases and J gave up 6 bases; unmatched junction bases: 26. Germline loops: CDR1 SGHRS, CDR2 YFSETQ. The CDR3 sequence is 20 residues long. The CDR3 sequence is CASRNSFDREYTSRGQPQHF. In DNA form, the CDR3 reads TGCGCCAGCAGAAACTCCTTTGACAGGGAATATACGAGTCGTGGTCAGCCCCAGCATTTT. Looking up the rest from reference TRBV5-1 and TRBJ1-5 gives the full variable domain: KAGVTQTPRYLIKTRGQQVTLSCSPISGHRSVSWYQQTPGQGLQFLFEYFSETQRNKGNFPGRFSGRQFSNSRSEMNVSTLELGDSALYLCASRNSFDREYTSRGQPQHFGDGTRLSIL.